This passage covers 16 T cell receptor beta chains from one sample sequenced in a study of blood T cell repertoires in COVID-19. Method: immunoSEQ multiplex PCR; TCRdb's copy keeps in-frame clones and lacks some. Seen here are about 94,000 clones, 74% observed once, and the top ten hold about 3.9%. The sample was peripheral blood. The receptors were gathered from a man between 65 and 79 years old with COVID-19, enrolled during active disease.

CDR3 sequence: CASSLRGLAGAEQYF. The DNA for the CDR3 is TGTGCCAGCAGCTTGAGGGGGTTAGCGGGAGCCGAGCAGTACTTC. V gene TRBV7-2 combines with J gene TRBJ2-7; the match to TRBD2 covers 9 bases. The ends lost 3 bases at V and 6 bases at J; junction bases unmatched: 9. In germline, CDR1 is SGHTA, CDR2 FQGNSA. The CDR3 consists of 15 residues.

The chain carries TRBV28 and TRBJ2-3, with TRBD1 matching 7 bases. Looked up from germline, CDR1 is MDHEN and CDR2 is SYDVKM. J lost 0 bases, V lost 5 bases, and 14 bases had no gene match. This CDR3 has 18 amino acids. The CDR3 sequence is CASSAPTGSLSSTDTQYF. In nucleotides, the CDR3 is TGTGCCAGCAGTGCCCCGACAGGGAGCCTCTCAAGCACAGATACGCAGTATTTT.

This clone appeared a few times. V and J are TRBV28 and TRBJ2-6; D perhaps matches TRBD1 (5 bases). Germline CDR1 reads MDHEN; CDR2 reads SYDVKM. The CDR3 length is 17 residues. Deletions cut 7 bases from V and 4 bases from J, with 20 bases between. CDR3 bases: TGTGCCAGCACCCCCTCCCAGGGCCAGTTAGGGGCCAACGTCCTGACTTTC. Its translation is CASTPSQGQLGANVLTF. Complete variable domain (other parts from reference TRBV28 and TRBJ2-6): DVKVTQSSRYLVKRTGEKVFLECVQDMDHENMFWYRQDPGLGLRLIYFSYDVKMKEKGDIPEGYSVSREKKERFSLILESASTNQTSMYLCASTPSQGQLGANVLTFGAGSRLTVL.

This clone was recorded a few times. The V gene is TRBV3-1 (or the pseudogene TRBV3-2), the J gene TRBJ1-6; D remains ambiguous. The germline gives CDR1 LGHDT, CDR2 YNNKEL (reference sequence). This CDR3 is built from 16 residues. V was trimmed by 4 bases and J by 7 bases, leaving 17 bases between them. The CDR3 sequence is CASSLEGGRPNSPLHF. Written as DNA, the CDR3 is TGTGCCAGCAGCCTCGAGGGTGGAAGACCGAATTCACCCCTCCACTTT.

The genes are TRBV28 and TRBJ2-1; the D is unclear. Germline V gene data show CDR1 as MDHEN and CDR2 as SYDVKM. The ends were cut back, 1 base at V and 6 bases at J, with 7 bases in the middle. This CDR3 has 13 amino acids. The CDR3, as DNA: TGTGCCAGCAGTTTATCAACGGTCAATGAGCAGTTCTTC. This encodes CASSLSTVNEQFF.

This clone was counted many times. The chain joins TRBV19 to TRBJ2-1, with 8 bases aligning to TRBD2. In germline, CDR1 is LNHDA, CDR2 SQIVND (reference sequence). Germline trimming cut 7 bases from V and 1 base from J; bases unmatched to any gene: 3. The CDR3 covers 14 residues. In DNA form, the CDR3 reads TGTGCCAGTAACGTAGCGGGGTCCTACAATGAGCAGTTCTTC. Its protein is CASNVAGSYNEQFF.

The chain couples TRBV28 to TRBJ2-3; no clear D. V lost 6 bases, J lost 1 base, and 8 bases lay in between. From germline, CDR1 is MDHEN and CDR2 SYDVKM. The CDR3 has 13 amino acids. The DNA of the CDR3 is TGTGCCAGCAGCCAGAGCGGCACAGATACGCAGTATTTT. Translated: CASSQSGTDTQYF.

V and J are TRBV4-3 and TRBJ2-7, with TRBD2 matching 9 bases. The CDR3 spans 16 residues. V was clipped by 0 bases and J by 4 bases; unmatched bases: 7. The germline CDR1 and CDR2 sequences are LGHNA and YSLEER. The chain's CDR3 is CASSQERAGGQYEQYF. For the CDR3, the DNA is TGCGCCAGCAGCCAAGAAAGAGCGGGAGGACAATACGAGCAGTACTTC.

This chain links TRBV6-6 with TRBJ2-7; tentative D call: TRBD1 (5 bases). The V end lost 2 bases, the J end lost 5 bases, and 13 bases lay between the germline ends. Germline V lookup: CDR1 MNHNY, CDR2 SVGAGI (reference sequence). CDR3 length: 14 amino acids. The DNA of the CDR3 is TGTGCCAGCAGTTACGGCGCCGGACAAAACGAGCAGTACTTC. Translation gives CASSYGAGQNEQYF.

The chain has TRBV30 and TRBJ2-6; perhaps TRBD1 as D (6 bases). Germline V gene lookup returns CDR1 GTSNPN and CDR2 SVGIG (reference sequence). Trimming removed 6 bases at V and 0 bases at J, with 9 bases between. CDR3 size: 14 residues. CDR3 sequence (DNA): TGTGCCTGTCTACAGGGCTCTGGGGCCAACGTCCTGACTTTC. Amino acid sequence: CACLQGSGANVLTF.

This chain connects TRBV28 to TRBJ2-7; 7 positions agree with TRBD1. The CDR3 consists of 17 residues. V gave up 4 bases and J gave up 3 bases; unmatched junction bases: 15. The V gene's germline CDR1 is MDHEN and CDR2 SYDVKM. CDR3 in DNA: TGTGCCAGCAGTTCCTCTCTGGGGGACAGATCGGTCTACGAGCAGTACTTC. This translates into CASSSSLGDRSVYEQYF. The full variable domain, completed using reference TRBV28 and TRBJ2-7, is DVKVTQSSRYLVKRTGEKVFLECVQDMDHENMFWYRQDPGLGLRLIYFSYDVKMKEKGDIPEGYSVSREKKERFSLILESASTNQTSMYLCASSSSLGDRSVYEQYFGPGTRLTVT.

The chain joins TRBV7-2 to TRBJ2-3; D not resolved. The CDR3 extends over 14 amino acids. V was clipped by 5 bases and J by 6 bases, with 15 bases between them. Germline V CDR1 and CDR2: SGHTA, FQGNSA. The CDR3 loop is CASSLATRKDTQYF. The CDR3 nucleotides read TGTGCCAGCAGCCTTGCCACGCGAAAGGATACGCAGTATTTT. The full variable domain, in which reference TRBV7-2 and TRBJ2-3 provide the parts outside the CDR3, is GAGVSQSPSNKVTEKGKDVELRCDPISGHTALYWYRQSLGQGLEFLIYFQGNSAPDKSGLPSDRFSAERTGGSVSTLTIQRTQQEDSAVYLCASSLATRKDTQYFGPGTRLTVL.

This chain connects TRBV4-1 to TRBJ1-2; 8 nucleotides align to TRBD1. This CDR3 spans 14 amino acids. The germline V gene encodes CDR1 MGHRA and CDR2 YSYEKL. The ends lost 5 bases at V and 8 bases at J; junction bases unmatched: 10. CDR3 amino acids: CASSADRGFPGYTF. CDR3 nucleotide sequence: TGCGCCAGCAGCGCAGACAGGGGTTTTCCCGGCTACACCTTC.

This rearrangement joins TRBV28 to TRBJ2-4; 7 bases line up with TRBD2. The CDR3 consists of 17 residues. V lost 7 bases and J lost 0; bases outside the gene matches: 12. Germline CDR1 MDHEN, CDR2 SYDVKM. The CDR3 spells CASTPFGVAGAKNIQYF. The DNA for the CDR3 is TGTGCCAGCACCCCATTCGGGGTAGCGGGAGCCAAAAACATTCAGTACTTC.

This chain uses TRBV7-2 with TRBJ2-7; 7 nucleotides line up with TRBD2. Trimming took 6 bases from V and 1 from J; bases not matched to a gene: 9. From germline, CDR1 is SGHTA and CDR2 FQGNSA. There are 15 residues in the CDR3. This CDR3 is CASRPRLATSYEQYF. As DNA, the CDR3 is TGTGCCAGCAGGCCCCGACTAGCCACATCCTACGAGCAGTACTTC.

This chain connects TRBV12-1 to TRBJ2-1; TRBD2 is the table's D call and was not checked against the DNA. TRBV12-1 is a pseudogene. The CDR3 totals 16 residues. CDR3 in amino acids: CASSFGRAPRVDEQFF. In DNA, the CDR3 is TGTGCCAGCAGCTTTGGGCGGGCGCCAAGAGTCGATGAGCAGTTCTTC.